A selection of T cell receptor beta chains follows, all from one sample in a study of blood T cell repertoires in COVID-19. Clones were read by immunoSEQ multiplex PCR, and TCRdb kept only the in-frame ones, dropping some. The sample has hundreds of thousands of clones; roughly 90% are singletons. Sequencing used peripheral blood. The receptors stem from a woman in her 70s with COVID-19, enrolled during active disease. The CDR3 runs from the conserved cysteine through the conserved F or W. A D gene is named only where the DNA matches it firmly. Clone size, where shown, is once, few, many, or a class for clones that have expanded.

d_call	clone_size	v_call	j_call	cdr3_nt	cdr3_aa
NA	NA	TRBV7-3	TRBJ2-1	TGTGCCAGCAGCTTTGTGCCAGGGCAGGGGAAGTTCTTC	CASSFVPGQGKFF
TRBD1	NA	TRBV19	TRBJ1-5	TGTGCCAGTAGTCGGGACAGAAATCAGCCCCAGCATTTT	CASSRDRNQPQHF
NA	many	TRBV7-9	TRBJ2-5	TGTGCCAGCAGCTTAGCCGACAGGCAAGAGACCCAGTACTTC	CASSLADRQETQYF
NA	NA	TRBV5-1	TRBJ2-7	TGCGCCAGCAGCTTGGCTTACGAGCAGTACTTC	CASSLAYEQYF
NA	NA	TRBV19	TRBJ1-1	TGTGCCAGTAGTATAATTGCTATTTGGAACGCGGGTAACACTGAAGCTTTCTTT	CASSIIAIWNAGNTEAFF
NA	few	TRBV18	TRBJ2-7	TGTGCCAGCTCACCGGAAAGCGGGCACTACGAGCAGTACTTC	CASSPESGHYEQYF
NA	once	TRBV7-9	TRBJ2-1	TGTGCCAGCAGCCGACACAGTGAAAGCTCCTACAATGAGCAGTTCTTC	CASSRHSESSYNEQFF
NA	NA	TRBV30	TRBJ2-5	TGTGCCGGACTTTATACAGGGTCGGAGACCCAGTACTTC	CAGLYTGSETQYF
NA	NA	TRBV27	TRBJ1-2	TGTGCCAGCAGTCCCACAGTAACCCTCAACTATGGCTACACCTTC	CASSPTVTLNYGYTF
NA	NA	TRBV28	TRBJ1-5	TGTGCCAGCAGTTTATCTGACAAGAACAATCAGCCCCAGCATTTT	CASSLSDKNNQPQHF
TRBD1	NA	TRBV7-2	TRBJ1-2	TGTGCCAGCAGCTTAACACTTTCCGGGACAGGGTCCCATGGCTACACCTTC	CASSLTLSGTGSHGYTF
TRBD1	NA	TRBV12-3/TRBV12-4	TRBJ1-1	TGTGCCAGCAGTTTAGGGACAGGTGAAGCTTTCTTT	CASSLGTGEAFF
NA	NA	TRBV19	TRBJ1-2	TGTGCCAGTAGCCTTGAGGGCCGGCCTAACTATGGCTACACCTTC	CASSLEGRPNYGYTF
NA	once	TRBV2	TRBJ2-5	TGTGCCAGCAGTGGGGGGCGGCAAGAGACCCAGTACTTC	CASSGGRQETQYF
NA	NA	TRBV6-4	TRBJ1-2	TGTGCCAGCAGTGACTCTCTGTTTGGCGGCTACACCTTC	CASSDSLFGGYTF
TRBD1	NA	TRBV2	TRBJ2-5	TGTGCCAGCAGTGAGAGGACAGGCCTCCAAGAGACCCAGTACTTC	CASSERTGLQETQYF
NA	NA	TRBV7-6	TRBJ1-2	TGTGCCAGCAGCCCCGAGGCTGGGACTGCCTCCTATGGCTACACCTTC	CASSPEAGTASYGYTF
NA	NA	TRBV7-8	TRBJ1-2	TGTGCCACCATGGAGAGAGGCTATGGCTACACCTTC	CATMERGYGYTF
TRBD1	NA	TRBV2	TRBJ1-1	TGTGCCAGCAGTGACCCGGGACAGGGTTCCACTGAAGCTTTCTTT	CASSDPGQGSTEAFF
TRBD2	NA	TRBV6-2/TRBV6-3	TRBJ2-5	TGTGCCAGCAGTTTTAGCGGGGGACGACGGGAGACCCAGTACTTC	CASSFSGGRRETQYF
TRBD1	NA	TRBV19	TRBJ2-7	TGTGCCAGTAGTGCAACAGGGGGGAGCTACGAGCAGTACTTC	CASSATGGSYEQYF
TRBD1	NA	TRBV11-3	TRBJ1-1	TGTGCCAGCAGCCCAGGGACAGGGGAGAACACTGAAGCTTTCTTT	CASSPGTGENTEAFF
NA	NA	TRBV30	TRBJ1-4	TGTGCCTGGAGTGGAAGGGTCCGGCAGGGGAATGAAAAACTGTTTTTT	CAWSGRVRQGNEKLFF
TRBD2	NA	TRBV2	TRBJ2-5	TGTGCCAGCACCTACCAGTGGACTAGCGGGCAAGAGACCCAGTACTTC	CASTYQWTSGQETQYF
NA	once	TRBV5-1	TRBJ1-2	TGCGCCAGCAGACAGGGATCAATCTATGGCTACACCTTC	CASRQGSIYGYTF
NA	NA	TRBV2	TRBJ1-5	TGTGCCAGCAGTGAAAGCCAGGGGAGTGATCAGCCCCAGCATTTT	CASSESQGSDQPQHF
NA	NA	TRBV7-9	TRBJ1-2	TGTGCCAGCAGCTTGACAGTACGCTACACCTTC	CASSLTVRYTF
TRBD1	NA	TRBV6-5	TRBJ2-2	TGTGCCAGCAGCCGGCAGGGGGTAACCGGGGAGCTGTTTTTT	CASSRQGVTGELFF
NA	once	TRBV10-1	TRBJ1-2	TGCGCCAGCAGTGACGGCAGGGGCTACACCTTC	CASSDGRGYTF
NA	NA	TRBV4-3	TRBJ1-4	TGCGCCAGCAGCCAAGATCTAGGCAGGGTAGATGAAAAACTGTTTTTT	CASSQDLGRVDEKLFF
NA	NA	TRBV3-1/TRBV3-2	TRBJ1-1	TGTGCCAGCAATAACTTTCAGGTTACTGAAGCTTTCTTT	CASNNFQVTEAFF
NA	NA	TRBV7-2	TRBJ1-1	TGTGCCAGCAGCCCCAGTACACGAGAAGCTTTCTTT	CASSPSTREAFF
NA	NA	TRBV30	TRBJ2-5	TGTGCCTGGAGTGTAGGGGGAGAGACCCAGTACTTC	CAWSVGGETQYF
NA	NA	TRBV28	TRBJ2-1	TGTGCCAGCTTCGGGACTCCCTTGTATGAGCAGTTCTTC	CASFGTPLYEQFF
NA	few	TRBV19	TRBJ1-1	TGTGCCAGTAGAAACAGGGAGTTGGTGAACACTGAAGCTTTCTTT	CASRNRELVNTEAFF
NA	NA	TRBV7-2	TRBJ2-5	TGTGCCAGCAGGAGGAGGGCGACCCTCCAAGAGACCCAGTACTTC	CASRRRATLQETQYF